This T cell receptor (beta chain) came from a study of blood T cells in healthy people across ages. For the study at large: Template switching retrieved approximately one barcoded beta molecule for each two T cells.

A second PCR, run for about 6 to 12 cycles, used a sample-barcoded 5' primer plus a J-beta primer mix. Every cDNA molecule bore a tag from a template-switch adaptor containing 12 random nucleotides. TCRdb processed the 5' RACE reads anew with MiXCR; each CDR3 protein has one entry. This sample has about 830,000 distinct CDR3 sequences, with about 62% found just once. V was trimmed by 5 bases and J by 6 bases, leaving 14 bases between them. Germline V gene lookup returns CDR1 MNHNY and CDR2 SVGAGI (reference sequence). The CDR3 loop spans 15 amino acids. Peripheral blood samples of approximately 10 milliliters were drawn from each donor.

Sample: blood. The rearrangement joins TRBV6-6 to TRBJ1-6, with D possibly TRBD1 on 6 matching bases. The clonotype comes from a man aged 30-40 years in good health. This CDR3 reads CASSTRQVANSPLHF. CDR3 DNA: TGTGCCAGCAGTACTAGACAGGTTGCTAATTCACCCCTCCACTTT.